This TCR beta chain was recovered during a study of T cells in Graves' hyperthyroidism and ophthalmopathy. J lost 5 bases, V lost 4 bases, and 13 bases had no gene match. Germline CDR1 and CDR2: SGHRS and YFSETQ. The CDR3 is 17 residues long. RNA transcripts served as the template for amplifying TCR beta CDR3 regions. Initially, a first-round RT-PCR of the TCR CDR3 employed the HTBI primer set. MiXCR was run by TCRdb on the multiplex PCR reads, yielding one entry per CDR3 protein. This table holds approximately 400,000 distinct CDR3 sequences, about 16% found once. This clonotype has a handful of counts.

V gene TRBV5-1 combines with J gene TRBJ2-1; 9 nucleotides align to TRBD2. Sequencing used blood. This receptor was identified in a woman aged 30 to 39 with Graves' hyperthyroidism. CDR3 region: CASSPTLLAGSHNEQFF. CDR3 sequence (DNA): TGCGCCAGCAGCCCGACATTACTAGCGGGTTCTCACAATGAGCAGTTCTTC.